A selection of T cell receptor beta chains follows, all from one sample in a study of T cell responses to AZD1222 COVID-19 vaccine. Sequenced by immunoSEQ multiplex PCR; TCRdb stores in-frame clones only, minus some. There are approximately 150,000 clones in the sample; about nine tenths occur only once, and 3% to 4% lies in the top ten. Sequenced material: peripheral blood, taken on day 0 of MenACWY control vaccination. These receptors were obtained from an adult in good health. Each CDR3 is given with its conserved first and last residue. The D gene is left open where the match is weak. Expanded clones are given a class, and other clones once, few, many or no size at all.

d_call	v_call	j_call	clone_size	cdr3_aa	cdr3_nt
.	TRBV4-2	TRBJ1-2	.	CASSQEVSDSNYGYTF	TGTGCCAGCAGCCAAGAGGTATCGGACTCTAACTATGGCTACACCTTC
TRBD1	TRBV30	TRBJ1-2	.	CANSGQGYGYTF	TGTGCGAACTCCGGACAGGGGTATGGCTACACCTTC
TRBD1	TRBV27	TRBJ2-7	.	CASTRTGAYEQYF	TGTGCCAGCACCAGGACAGGGGCCTACGAGCAGTACTTC
.	TRBV9	TRBJ2-3	.	CASSVEVGFTTDTQYF	TGTGCCAGCAGCGTAGAAGTGGGGTTCACCACAGATACGCAGTATTTT
TRBD2	TRBV10-3	TRBJ2-7	.	CAISEGLAGVREQYF	TGTGCCATCAGTGAGGGACTAGCGGGAGTGAGGGAGCAGTACTTC
TRBD2	TRBV7-2	TRBJ2-7	.	CASSFGQRLSGRNEQYF	TGTGCCAGCAGCTTCGGGCAACGTCTAAGCGGGAGGAACGAGCAGTACTTC
TRBD1	TRBV25-1	TRBJ2-7	.	CASSGYRDRGQYF	TGTGCCAGCAGTGGGTACCGGGACAGGGGACAGTACTTC
TRBD1	TRBV10-2	TRBJ1-6	.	CPRRRGGGGAYNSPLHF	TGCCCCCGCAGACGCGGGGGAGGGGGCGCCTATAATTCACCCCTCCACTTT
.	TRBV28	TRBJ1-5	.	CASRGLEVNQPQHF	TGTGCCAGCAGAGGGTTAGAAGTCAATCAGCCCCAGCATTTT
TRBD1	TRBV2	TRBJ1-4	.	CASSLQGTGEKLFF	TGTGCCAGCAGTCTACAGGGGACCGGCGAAAAACTGTTTTTT
.	TRBV9	TRBJ1-1	.	CASSATPSGEAFF	TGTGCCAGCAGCGCAACCCCCTCTGGTGAAGCTTTCTTT
.	TRBV9	TRBJ1-1	.	CASSVDTNTEAFF	TGTGCCAGCAGCGTAGACACAAACACTGAAGCTTTCTTT
.	TRBV19	TRBJ1-1	few	CASPTGFEAFF	TGTGCCAGTCCTACAGGGTTTGAAGCTTTCTTT
.	TRBV9	TRBJ2-1	.	CASSTTSLNNEQFF	TGTGCCAGCAGCACAACCTCGTTAAACAATGAGCAGTTCTTC
.	TRBV7-2	TRBJ2-1	.	CASSTRGQASYNEQFF	TGTGCCAGCAGCACCAGGGGCCAGGCGTCCTACAATGAGCAGTTCTTC
.	TRBV20-1	TRBJ1-3	.	CSASEGNTIYF	TGCAGTGCTAGTGAGGGAAACACCATATATTTT
.	TRBV18	TRBJ2-5	.	CASSPTDGEETQYF	TGTGCCAGCTCACCGACCGACGGGGAGGAGACCCAGTACTTC
.	TRBV6-6	TRBJ1-2	.	CASSGDGANYGYTF	TGTGCCAGCAGTGGCGACGGCGCTAACTATGGCTACACCTTC
TRBD1	TRBV7-9	TRBJ1-3	.	CASSLDRVNSGNTIYF	TGTGCCAGCAGCCTGGACAGGGTCAACTCTGGAAACACCATATATTTT
.	TRBV5-4	TRBJ1-2	.	CASSYEGLRRGYTF	TGTGCCAGCAGTTACGAAGGGTTAAGGCGTGGCTACACCTTC